This record covers a single TCR beta chain. Its antigen is undetermined. CDR3 length: 12 amino acids. Trimming stripped 3 bases from V and 11 bases from J, with 10 bases between. Germline CDR1 is SEHNR and CDR2 is FQNEAQ (reference sequence). This entry comes from a study of T cells in Graves' hyperthyroidism and ophthalmopathy. Regarding the study as a whole: A model of 13 V-J features distinguished ophthalmopathy from stable hyperthyroidism.

Amplified TCR beta CDR3 regions came from RNA transcripts. Primed by the HTBI set, a first-round RT-PCR was run on the TCR CDR3. One entry per CDR3 protein, called by TCRdb with MiXCR from the multiplex PCR reads. This table has about 270,000 distinct CDR3 sequences, over 20% appearing once. Sample: blood. This chain links TRBV7-9 with TRBJ1-4; TRBD1 might be the D (6 bases). This sequence originates from a man aged 30 to 39 with Graves' ophthalmopathy. The chain's CDR3 is CASSLGGRKLFF. The DNA of the CDR3 is TGTGCCAGCAGCTTGGGGGGCCGGAAACTGTTTTTT. The complete variable domain, with remaining parts taken from reference TRBV7-9 and TRBJ1-4, reads DTGVSQNPRHKITKRGQNVTFRCDPISEHNRLYWYRQTLGQGPEFLTYFQNEAQLEKSRLLSDRFSAERPKGSFSTLEIQRTEQGDSAMYLCASSLGGRKLFFGSGTQLSVL.